What follows is one TCR beta chain and its context. These data are taken from a study of control samples from healthy donors and cancer patients. Looked up from germline, CDR1 is LNHDA and CDR2 is SQIVND (reference sequence). This CDR3 is 16 amino acids long. The V gene lost 5 bases and the J gene lost 1 base, with 15 bases spanning the gap. Produced via immunoSEQ multiplex PCR; TCRdb's table is partial and in-frame only. The table lists tens of thousands of clones, 80% to 95% of them singletons. This clonotype originated in a man aged 35-49 years with colorectal cancer. Sequencing input: PBMCs. The chain is built from TRBV19 and TRBJ1-5; D perhaps matches TRBD1 (5 bases). For the CDR3, the DNA is TGTGCCAGTAGTCCGCCGGGGACGAGGAGCAATCAGCCCCAGCATTTT. It is translated as CASSPPGTRSNQPQHF.